This T cell receptor (beta chain) appears in the sequencing data of a study of T cell changes during pregnancy in multiple sclerosis. V was shortened by 1 base and J by 0 bases, with 17 bases between the two germline ends. This CDR3 is 18 amino acids long. Repertoires were generated with immunoSEQ multiplex PCR, while TCRdb's copy carries only in-frame clones and drops some. This repertoire shows tens of thousands of clones, approximately 91% found once; its top ten account for approximately 1.2%. This chain uses TRBV23-1 with TRBJ2-3; D may be TRBD2 (6 bases). TRBV23-1 is designated an ORF whose function remains uncertain. The source of this sequence is a female donor with multiple sclerosis, enrolled in a pregnancy study. The sequences come from peripheral blood, collected in the second trimester of pregnancy. CDR3 protein: CASSQCSPGRRSTDTQYF. CDR3 DNA sequence: TGCGCCAGCAGTCAATGTTCCCCAGGGAGGAGGAGCACAGATACGCAGTATTTT.